This T cell receptor (beta chain) is from a study of cytomegalovirus exposure and HLA in healthy donors. 13 Jbeta primers and 60 Vbeta primers were used for the PCR. The data were produced by immunoSEQ multiplex PCR, yet TCRdb's version contains in-frame clones alone and is incomplete. The sample includes approximately 72,000 clones. Overall study results and limits: When analyzed later, a missense DCLRE1C variant was found to be linked to TCR beta V- and J-gene trimming.

A remark on this clone: Antigen specificity is unknown.

V lost 5 bases, J lost 0 bases, and 6 bases stayed unmatched. CDR1 is LNHNV and CDR2 is YYDKDF in the germline V gene (reference sequence). The CDR3 has 15 amino acids. The sequenced sample was PBMCs. The clonotype was recovered from a woman aged 40 to 55 in good health and CMV-seropositive. The chain carries TRBV15 and TRBJ1-1, with 7 bases fitting TRBD1. CDR3 coding DNA: TGTGCCACCAGCGCATACAGGGGAATGAACACTGAAGCTTTCTTT. It encodes CATSAYRGMNTEAFF.